This TCR beta chain was identified during a study of shared clonotypes between healthy human individuals. Study as a whole: Three men and a couple of women, aged 18 to 49, were donors. Each donor had three CD4 naive, three CD4 memory, two CD8 naive and one CD8 memory plate. Notes on the study in general: Clonotypes not shared had lower generation probabilities than those common to all four donors.

This clone has just a few counts. Its antigen remains unknown. Other DNA sequences within the sample encode an identical CDR3. Assay runs were performed at deep level. Generated by immunoSEQ multiplex PCR, the TCRdb table keeps only in-frame clones and is missing some. The sample has approximately 2.3 million clones, over 90% seen once. The germline V and J ends were trimmed by 4 bases and 0 bases, with 6 bases remaining between them. The CDR3 has 13 amino acids. The germline V gene has CDR1 SGHTA and CDR2 FQGTGA. The gene calls are TRBV7-3 and TRBJ1-1; D remains unclear. This TCR derives from a man between 18 and 29 years old in good health. Some clones in this sample may be carry-over from other donors' samples. Material: naive CD4+ T cells from PBMCs. Subset in this sample: CD45RA+ positively selected. CDR3 DNA sequence: TGTGCCAGCAGCTCCCGGATGAACACTGAAGCTTTCTTT. This translates into CASSSRMNTEAFF.